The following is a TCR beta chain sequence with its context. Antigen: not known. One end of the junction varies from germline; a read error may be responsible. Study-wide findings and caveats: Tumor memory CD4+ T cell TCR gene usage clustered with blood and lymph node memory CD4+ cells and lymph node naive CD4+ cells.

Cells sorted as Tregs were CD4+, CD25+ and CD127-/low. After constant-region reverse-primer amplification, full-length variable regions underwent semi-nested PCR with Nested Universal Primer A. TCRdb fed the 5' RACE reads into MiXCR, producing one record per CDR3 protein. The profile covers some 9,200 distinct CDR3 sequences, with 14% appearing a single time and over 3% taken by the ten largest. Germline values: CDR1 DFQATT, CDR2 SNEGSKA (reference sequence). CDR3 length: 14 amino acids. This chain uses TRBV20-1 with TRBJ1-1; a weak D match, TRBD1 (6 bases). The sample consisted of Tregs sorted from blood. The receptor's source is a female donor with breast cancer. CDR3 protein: CRASRGGMNTEAFF. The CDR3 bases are TGCAGGGCTAGCCGAGGGGGGATGAACACTGAAGCTTTCTTT.